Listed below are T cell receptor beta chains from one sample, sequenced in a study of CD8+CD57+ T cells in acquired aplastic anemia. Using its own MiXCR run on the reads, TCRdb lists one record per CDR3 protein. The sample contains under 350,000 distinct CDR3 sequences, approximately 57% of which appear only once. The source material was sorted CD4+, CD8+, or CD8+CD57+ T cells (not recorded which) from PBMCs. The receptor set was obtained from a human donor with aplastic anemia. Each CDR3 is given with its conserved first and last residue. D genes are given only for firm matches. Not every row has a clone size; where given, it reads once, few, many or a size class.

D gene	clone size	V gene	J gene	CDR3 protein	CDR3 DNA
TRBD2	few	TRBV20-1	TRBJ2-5	CSASSGGAGGETQYF	TGCAGTGCTTCTAGCGGGGGGGCCGGAGGAGAGACCCAGTACTTC
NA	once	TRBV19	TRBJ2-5	CASSPTGPETQYF	TGTGCCAGTAGCCCCACAGGGCCGGAGACCCAGTACTTC
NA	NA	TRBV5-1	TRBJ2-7	CASARSGQNYEQYF	TGCGCCAGTGCCCGTAGCGGACAGAACTACGAGCAGTACTTC
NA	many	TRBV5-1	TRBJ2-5	CASSWDQETQYF	TGCGCCAGCAGCTGGGATCAAGAGACCCAGTACTTC
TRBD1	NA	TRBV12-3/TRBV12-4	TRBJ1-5	CASSLYGTGSNQPQHF	TGTGCCAGCAGTTTATACGGGACAGGGAGCAATCAGCCCCAGCATTTT
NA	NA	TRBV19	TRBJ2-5	CASSRAETQYF	TGTGCCAGTAGTCGGGCCGAGACCCAGTACTTC
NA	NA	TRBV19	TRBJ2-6	CAISANVLTF	TGTGCCATTTCAGCCAACGTCCTGACTTTC
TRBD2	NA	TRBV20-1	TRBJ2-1	CSARDRLAGVDEQFF	TGCAGTGCTAGAGATCGACTAGCGGGAGTCGATGAGCAGTTCTTC
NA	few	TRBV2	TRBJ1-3	CASSDQGAAIYF	TGTGCCAGCAGTGACCAAGGGGCCGCCATATATTTT
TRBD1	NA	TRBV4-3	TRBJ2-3	CASSQDRTGEEYF	TGCGCCAGCAGCCAAGACCGGACAGGGGAGGAGTATTTT
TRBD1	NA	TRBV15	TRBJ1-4	CATSGDRDKIFTINEKLFF	TGTGCCACCAGCGGGGACAGGGACAAGATTTTCACGATTAATGAAAAACTGTTTTTT
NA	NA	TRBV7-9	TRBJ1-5	CASSSDAGGHQPQHF	TGTGCCAGCAGCTCCGACGCAGGCGGGCATCAGCCCCAGCATTTT
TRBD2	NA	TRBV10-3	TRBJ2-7	CASSYGGRAYEQYF	TGTGCCAGCAGTTACGGCGGGAGGGCTTACGAGCAGTACTTC
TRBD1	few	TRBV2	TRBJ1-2	CASTPWGQGNYGYTF	TGTGCCAGCACCCCCTGGGGACAGGGGAACTATGGCTACACCTTC
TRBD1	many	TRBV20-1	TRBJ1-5	CSAGRGQGKMNQPQHF	TGCAGTGCTGGAAGGGGACAGGGGAAAATGAATCAGCCCCAGCATTTT
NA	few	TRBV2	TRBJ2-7	CASSDVPYEQYF	TGTGCCAGCAGTGACGTGCCCTACGAGCAGTACTTC
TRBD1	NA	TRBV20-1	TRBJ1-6	CSATPGQGLNSPLHF	TGCAGTGCTACGCCGGGACAGGGTTTGAATTCACCCCTCCACTTT
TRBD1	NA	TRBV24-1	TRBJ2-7	CATSADRAPLDEQYF	TGTGCCACCAGTGCCGACAGGGCCCCTCTGGACGAGCAGTACTTC
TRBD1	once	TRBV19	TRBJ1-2	CASSMVGTASRRNYGYTF	TGTGCCAGTAGTATGGTCGGGACAGCAAGTCGAAGAAACTATGGCTACACCTTC
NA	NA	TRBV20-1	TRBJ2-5	CSAYRANQPQYF	TGCAGTGCTTACAGGGCGAATCAGCCCCAGTACTTC
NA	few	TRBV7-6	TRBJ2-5	CASSLRASEETQYF	TGTGCCAGCAGCTTACGGGCTAGCGAAGAGACCCAGTACTTC
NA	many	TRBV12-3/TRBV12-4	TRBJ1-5	CASRSSGNQPQHF	TGTGCCAGCAGGTCGAGTGGAAATCAGCCCCAGCATTTT
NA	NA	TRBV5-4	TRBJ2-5	CASSLTEGRETQYF	TGTGCCAGCAGCTTAACGGAGGGGCGGGAGACCCAGTACTTC
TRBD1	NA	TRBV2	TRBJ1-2	CASSYPGQSYGYTF	TGTGCCAGCAGCTACCCGGGACAGTCATATGGCTACACCTTC
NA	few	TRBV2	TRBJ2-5	CASSLIGISGGETQYF	TGTGCCAGCAGCCTCATTGGGATTTCCGGTGGGGAGACCCAGTACTTC
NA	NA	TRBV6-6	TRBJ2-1	CASSIGVHEQFF	TGTGCCAGCAGTATAGGCGTACATGAGCAGTTCTTC
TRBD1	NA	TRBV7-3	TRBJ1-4	CASSPRTGTNEKLFF	TGTGCCAGCAGCCCTAGGACAGGGACTAATGAAAAACTGTTTTTT
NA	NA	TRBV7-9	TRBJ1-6	CASSLVQGYSPLHF	TGTGCCAGCAGCTTAGTGCAGGGCTATTCACCCCTCCACTTT
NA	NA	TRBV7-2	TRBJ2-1	CASSLDRTRGEQFF	TGTGCCAGCAGCCTGGACAGGACTAGGGGTGAGCAGTTCTTC
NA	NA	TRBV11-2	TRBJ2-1	CASSLGPGTWDEQFF	TGTGCCAGCAGCTTAGGCCCCGGGACATGGGATGAGCAGTTCTTC
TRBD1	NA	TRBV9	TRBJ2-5	CASSVSTGGETQYF	TGTGCCAGCAGCGTTTCGACAGGGGGAGAGACCCAGTACTTC
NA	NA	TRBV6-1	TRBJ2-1	CASLGQGAGGQFF	TGTGCCAGCTTGGGTCAGGGGGCGGGAGGGCAGTTCTTC
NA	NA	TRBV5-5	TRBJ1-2	CASSLDRALDYGYTF	TGTGCCAGCAGCTTGGACAGGGCCCTCGACTATGGCTACACCTTC
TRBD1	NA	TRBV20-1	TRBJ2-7	CSATTGTGVYEQYF	TGCAGTGCTACCACCGGGACAGGGGTCTACGAGCAGTACTTC
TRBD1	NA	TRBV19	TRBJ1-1	CASSIWRGRRTEAFF	TGTGCCAGTAGTATTTGGAGGGGGCGGAGGACTGAAGCTTTCTTT
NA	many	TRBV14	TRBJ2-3	CASSPLGTTDTQYF	TGTGCCAGCAGCCCATTGGGGACTACAGATACGCAGTATTTT
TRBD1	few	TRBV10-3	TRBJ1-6	CAIAGQGNSPLHF	TGTGCCATCGCAGGACAGGGTAATTCACCCCTCCACTTT
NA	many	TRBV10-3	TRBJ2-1	CALRDSILNEQFF	TGTGCCCTCCGGGACTCCATTTTGAATGAGCAGTTCTTC
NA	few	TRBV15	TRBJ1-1	CATSRDRHEAFF	TGTGCCACCAGCAGAGATCGTCATGAAGCTTTCTTT